Below, one T cell receptor (beta chain) is given with its context. Its target is unknown. The data were taken from a study of PD-1 blockade in classical Hodgkin lymphoma. General study results and limits: It was reported that newly diagnosed patients had less baseline TCR diversity than healthy donors.

Generated by immunoSEQ multiplex PCR, the TCRdb table keeps only in-frame clones and is missing some. The table shows about 16,000 clones, with approximately 90% occurring only once. The time point is: newly diagnosed, previously untreated cHL patient sample. Serving as comparison were PBMCs from newly diagnosed, untreated classical Hodgkin lymphoma, which were sequenced alongside the relapsed/refractory trial patients. Per germline, CDR1 MGHDK and CDR2 SYGVNS. CDR3 size: 14 residues. Deletions cut 4 bases from V and 0 bases from J, with 7 bases between. V gene TRBV25-1 combines with J gene TRBJ1-5; the D is unclear. The clonotype comes from a human donor with classical Hodgkin lymphoma. The sequenced sample was peripheral blood mononuclear cells (PBMCs). The CDR3 bases are TGTGCCAGCAGTGGGGGTAGTAGCAATCAGCCCCAGCATTTT. This sequence encodes CASSGGSSNQPQHF.